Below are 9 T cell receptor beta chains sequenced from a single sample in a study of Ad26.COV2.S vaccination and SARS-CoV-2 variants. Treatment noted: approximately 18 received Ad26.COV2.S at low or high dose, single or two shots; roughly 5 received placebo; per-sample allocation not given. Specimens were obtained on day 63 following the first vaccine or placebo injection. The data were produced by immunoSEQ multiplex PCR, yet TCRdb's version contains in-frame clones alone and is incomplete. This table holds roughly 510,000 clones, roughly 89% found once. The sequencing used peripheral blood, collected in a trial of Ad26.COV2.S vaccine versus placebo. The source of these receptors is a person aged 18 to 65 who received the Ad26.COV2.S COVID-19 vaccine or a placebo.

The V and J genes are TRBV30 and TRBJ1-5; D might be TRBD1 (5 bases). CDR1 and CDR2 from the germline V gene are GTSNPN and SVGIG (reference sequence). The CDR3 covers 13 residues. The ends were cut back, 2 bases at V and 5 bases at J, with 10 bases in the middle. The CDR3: CAWSPGIDQPQHF. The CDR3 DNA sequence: TGTGCCTGGAGTCCAGGGATCGATCAGCCCCAGCATTTT.

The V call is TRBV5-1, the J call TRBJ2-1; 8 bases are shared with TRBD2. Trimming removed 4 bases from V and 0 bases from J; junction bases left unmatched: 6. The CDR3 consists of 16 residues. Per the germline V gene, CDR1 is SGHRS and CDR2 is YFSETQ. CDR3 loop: CASSPGGRNSYNEQFF. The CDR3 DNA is TGCGCCAGCAGCCCGGGCGGGAGGAACTCCTACAATGAGCAGTTCTTC.

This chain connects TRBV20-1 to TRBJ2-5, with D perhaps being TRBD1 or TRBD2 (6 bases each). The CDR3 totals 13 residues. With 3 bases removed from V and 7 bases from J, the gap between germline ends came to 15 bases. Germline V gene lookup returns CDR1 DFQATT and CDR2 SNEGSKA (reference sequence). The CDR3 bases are TGCAGTGCTAGTCGGGGGCGAGAGGTGACCCAGTACTTC. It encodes CSASRGREVTQYF.

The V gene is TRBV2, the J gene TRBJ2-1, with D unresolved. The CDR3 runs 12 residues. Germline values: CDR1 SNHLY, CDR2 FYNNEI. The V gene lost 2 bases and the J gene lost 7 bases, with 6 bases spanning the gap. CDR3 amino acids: CASSEWRNEQFF. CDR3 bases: TGTGCCAGCAGTGAATGGCGTAATGAGCAGTTCTTC.

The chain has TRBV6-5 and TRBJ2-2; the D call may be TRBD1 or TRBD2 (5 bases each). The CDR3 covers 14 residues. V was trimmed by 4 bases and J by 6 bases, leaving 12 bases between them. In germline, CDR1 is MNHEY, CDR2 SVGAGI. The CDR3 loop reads CASSLHQGPGELFF. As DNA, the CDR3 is TGTGCCAGCAGTTTGCACCAGGGACCCGGGGAGCTGTTTTTT.

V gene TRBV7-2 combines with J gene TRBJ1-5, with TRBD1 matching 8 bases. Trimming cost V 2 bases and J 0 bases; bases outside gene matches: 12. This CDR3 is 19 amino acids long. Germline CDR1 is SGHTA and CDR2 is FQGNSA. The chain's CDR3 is CASSLNGRGRENSNQPQHF. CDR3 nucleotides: TGTGCCAGCAGCTTAAATGGCAGGGGGCGTGAGAATAGCAATCAGCCCCAGCATTTT.

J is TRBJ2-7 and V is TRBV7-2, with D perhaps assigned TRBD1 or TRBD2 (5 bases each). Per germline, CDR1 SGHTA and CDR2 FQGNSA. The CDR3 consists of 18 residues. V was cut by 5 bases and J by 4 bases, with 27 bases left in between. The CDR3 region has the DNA TGTGCCAGCAGCCTCTCCCTGTGGGGCCGGGACCAAAAATACGAGCAGTACTTC. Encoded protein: CASSLSLWGRDQKYEQYF.

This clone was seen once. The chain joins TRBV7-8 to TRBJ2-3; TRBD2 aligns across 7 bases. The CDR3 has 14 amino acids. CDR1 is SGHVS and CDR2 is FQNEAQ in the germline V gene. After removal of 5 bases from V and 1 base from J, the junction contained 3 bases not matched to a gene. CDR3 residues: CASSRLARTDTQYF. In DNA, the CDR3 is TGTGCCAGCAGCAGACTAGCCCGCACAGATACGCAGTATTTT. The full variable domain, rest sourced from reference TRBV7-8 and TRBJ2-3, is GAGVSQSPRYKVAKRGQDVALRCDPISGHVSLFWYQQALGQGPEFLTYFQNEAQLDKSGLPSDRFFAERPEGSVSTLKIQRTQQEDSAVYLCASSRLARTDTQYFGPGTRLTVL.

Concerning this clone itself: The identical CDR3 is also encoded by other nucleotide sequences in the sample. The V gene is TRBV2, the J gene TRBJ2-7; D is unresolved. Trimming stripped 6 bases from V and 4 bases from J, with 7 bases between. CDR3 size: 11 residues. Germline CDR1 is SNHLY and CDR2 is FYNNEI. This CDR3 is CASSGYYEQYF. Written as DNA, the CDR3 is TGTGCCAGCAGCGGATATTACGAGCAGTACTTC.